This TCR beta chain was obtained from a study of shared clonotypes between healthy human individuals. Data came from immunoSEQ multiplex PCR; TCRdb stores just in-frame clones and leaves some out. The sample records 2 million to 2.5 million clones, roughly 96% being singletons. Germline V gene lookup returns CDR1 MNHEY and CDR2 SVGAGI. The CDR3 is 13 residues long. V was pared by 2 bases and J by 8 bases, with 12 bases between. This receptor was identified in a young man in good health. V usage is TRBV6-5 and J usage is TRBJ1-1; D is ambiguous. Sequencing was carried out using naive CD4+ T cells sorted from blood. Subset specified: CD45RA+ positively selected. CDR3 region: CASSYSTNVEAFF. As DNA, the CDR3 is TGTGCCAGCAGTTACAGTACAAACGTCGAAGCTTTCTTT.